This TCR beta chain was profiled in a study of blood T cell repertoires in COVID-19. Study-level information: There were acute and convalescent COVID-19 samples, and they came from the United States, Italy and Spain. PBMCs, B-cell-depleted T cells, or T cells were the source of the cDNA or gDNA that made up the material.

As handled by the study authors: Reference gene primer amplification gave nucleated cell count estimates. Produced via immunoSEQ multiplex PCR; TCRdb's table is partial and in-frame only. The DNA was the basis for D and trimming; V, J and clone size are from that table. Here the sample spans roughly 380,000 clones, 81% being singletons. Trimming removed 3 bases at V and 0 bases at J, with 11 bases between. The CDR3 runs 15 residues. Per germline, CDR1 LNHDA and CDR2 SQIVND (reference sequence). The chain uses TRBV19 and TRBJ1-2; D is possibly TRBD1 (6 bases). Sequences were obtained from peripheral blood. The TCR comes from a human donor with acute or convalescent COVID-19. The donor label of this sample is uncertain. Here the CDR3 reads CASSMVDSPNYGYTF. As DNA, the CDR3 is TGTGCCAGTAGTATGGTGGACAGCCCTAACTATGGCTACACCTTC. The full variable domain, with the rest looked up from reference TRBV19 and TRBJ1-2, is DGGITQSPKYLFRKEGQNVTLSCEQNLNHDAMYWYRQDPGQGLRLIYYSQIVNDFQKGDIAEGYSVSREKKESFPLTVTSAQKNPTAFYLCASSMVDSPNYGYTFGSGTRLTVV.